The source of this T cell receptor beta chain is a study of T cells in localized non-small cell lung cancer. Study conclusions and caveats: Uninvolved nearby lung showed the greatest T cell clonality, exceeding that found in tumor.

Germline V gene sequence: CDR1 SEHNR, CDR2 FQNEAQ (reference sequence). Trimming removed 1 base at V and 2 bases at J, with 12 bases between. CDR3 length: 16 residues. Sequencing used immunoSEQ multiplex PCR; TCRdb keeps in-frame clones, though not all of them. There are about 25,000 clones in the sample; about 92% occur only once, and 13% to 15% lies in the top ten. This clone was observed a single time. No antigen is known for it. The source material was peripheral blood, sampled before any cancer treatment. The chain joins TRBV7-9 to TRBJ1-3, with D tentatively TRBD1 (5 bases). This TCR derives from a man aged 35-75 years with stage III squamous cell lung carcinoma. CDR3 protein: CASSLVSGATGNTIYF. CDR3 nucleotides: TGTGCCAGCAGCTTAGTTAGCGGGGCTACTGGAAACACCATATATTTT.